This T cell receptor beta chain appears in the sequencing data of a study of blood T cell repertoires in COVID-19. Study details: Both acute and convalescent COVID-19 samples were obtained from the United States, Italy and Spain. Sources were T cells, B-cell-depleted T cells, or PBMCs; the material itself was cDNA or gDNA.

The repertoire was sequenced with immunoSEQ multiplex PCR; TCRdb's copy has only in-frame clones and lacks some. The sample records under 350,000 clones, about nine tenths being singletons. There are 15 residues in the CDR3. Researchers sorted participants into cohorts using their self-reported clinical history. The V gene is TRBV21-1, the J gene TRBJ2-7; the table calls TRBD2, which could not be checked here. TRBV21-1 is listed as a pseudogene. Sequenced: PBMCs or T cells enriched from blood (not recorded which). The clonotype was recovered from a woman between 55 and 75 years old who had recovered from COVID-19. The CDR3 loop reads CASSKRHPGAYEQYF. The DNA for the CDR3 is TGTGCCAGCAGCAAACGCCATCCGGGTGCCTACGAGCAGTACTTC.